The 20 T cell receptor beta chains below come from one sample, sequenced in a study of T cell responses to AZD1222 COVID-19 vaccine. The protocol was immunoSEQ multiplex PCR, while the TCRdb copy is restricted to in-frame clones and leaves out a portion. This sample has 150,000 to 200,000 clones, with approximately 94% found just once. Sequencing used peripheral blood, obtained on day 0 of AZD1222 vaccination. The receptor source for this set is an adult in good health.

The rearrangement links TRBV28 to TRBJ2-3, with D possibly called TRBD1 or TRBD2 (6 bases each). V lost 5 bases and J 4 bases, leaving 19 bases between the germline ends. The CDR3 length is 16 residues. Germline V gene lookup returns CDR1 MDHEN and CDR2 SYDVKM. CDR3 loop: CASSLFLAGEADTQYF. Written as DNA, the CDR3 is TGTGCCAGCAGTCTCTTCTTGGCAGGGGAGGCAGATACGCAGTATTTT.

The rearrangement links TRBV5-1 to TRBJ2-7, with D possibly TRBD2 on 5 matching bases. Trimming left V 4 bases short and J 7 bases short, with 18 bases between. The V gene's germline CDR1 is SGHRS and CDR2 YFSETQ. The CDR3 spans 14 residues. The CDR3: CASSVTGPSGEQYF. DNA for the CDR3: TGCGCCAGCAGCGTCACGGGCCCCTCGGGGGAGCAGTACTTC.

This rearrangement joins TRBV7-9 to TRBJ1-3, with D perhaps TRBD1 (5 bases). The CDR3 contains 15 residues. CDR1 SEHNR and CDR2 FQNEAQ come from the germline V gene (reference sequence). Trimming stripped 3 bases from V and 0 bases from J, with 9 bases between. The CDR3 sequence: CASSFPDTSGNTIYF. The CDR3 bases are TGTGCCAGCAGCTTTCCGGACACCTCTGGAAACACCATATATTTT. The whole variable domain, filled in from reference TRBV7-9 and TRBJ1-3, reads DTGVSQNPRHKITKRGQNVTFRCDPISEHNRLYWYRQTLGQGPEFLTYFQNEAQLEKSRLLSDRFSAERPKGSFSTLEIQRTEQGDSAMYLCASSFPDTSGNTIYFGEGSWLTVV.

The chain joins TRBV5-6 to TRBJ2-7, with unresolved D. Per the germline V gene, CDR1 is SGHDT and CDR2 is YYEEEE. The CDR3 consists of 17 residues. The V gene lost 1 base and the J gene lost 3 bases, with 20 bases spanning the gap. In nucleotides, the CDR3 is TGTGCCAGCAGCTTGATTCCCTTGGAGAGTGGGATCTACGAGCAGTACTTC. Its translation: CASSLIPLESGIYEQYF. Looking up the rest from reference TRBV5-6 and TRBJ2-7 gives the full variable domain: DAGVTQSPTHLIKTRGQQVTLRCSPKSGHDTVSWYQQALGQGPQFIFQYYEEEERQRGNFPDRFSGHQFPNYSSELNVNALLLGDSALYLCASSLIPLESGIYEQYFGPGTRLTVT.

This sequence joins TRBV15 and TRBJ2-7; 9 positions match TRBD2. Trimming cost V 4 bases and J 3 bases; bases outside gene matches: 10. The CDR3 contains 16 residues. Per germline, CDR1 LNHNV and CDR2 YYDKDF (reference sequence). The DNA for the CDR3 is TGTGCCACCAGCAAAACCCGACAGACTAGCGGCTACGAGCAGTACTTC. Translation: CATSKTRQTSGYEQYF.

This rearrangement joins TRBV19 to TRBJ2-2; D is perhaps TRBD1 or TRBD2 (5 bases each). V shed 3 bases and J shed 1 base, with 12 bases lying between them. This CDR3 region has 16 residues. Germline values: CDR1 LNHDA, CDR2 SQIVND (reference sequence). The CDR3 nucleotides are TGTGCCAGTAGTATCCAGGGACGACTGAACACCGGGGAGCTGTTTTTT. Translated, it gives CASSIQGRLNTGELFF.

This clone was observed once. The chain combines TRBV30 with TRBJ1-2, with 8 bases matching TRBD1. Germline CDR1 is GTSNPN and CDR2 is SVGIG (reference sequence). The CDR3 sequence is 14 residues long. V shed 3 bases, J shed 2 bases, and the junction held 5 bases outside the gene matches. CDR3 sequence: CAWSLQGVNYGYTF. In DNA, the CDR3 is TGTGCCTGGAGCCTACAGGGGGTCAACTATGGCTACACCTTC.

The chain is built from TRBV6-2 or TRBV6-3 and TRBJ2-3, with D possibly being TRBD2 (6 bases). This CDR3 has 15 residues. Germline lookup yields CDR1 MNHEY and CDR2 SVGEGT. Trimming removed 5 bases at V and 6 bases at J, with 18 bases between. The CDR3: CASSPPGSPGDTQYF. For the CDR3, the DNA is TGTGCCAGCAGTCCCCCCGGGAGTCCGGGGGATACGCAGTATTTT.

CDR3 protein: CASSSRILNTGELFF. In nucleotides, the CDR3 is TGTGCCAGTAGTTCCCGGATCCTTAACACCGGGGAGCTGTTTTTT. The chain combines TRBV19 with TRBJ2-2, with no clear D. The CDR3 totals 15 residues. Trimming left V 5 bases short and J 2 bases short, with 12 bases between. Germline V gene data show CDR1 as LNHDA and CDR2 as SQIVND (reference sequence).

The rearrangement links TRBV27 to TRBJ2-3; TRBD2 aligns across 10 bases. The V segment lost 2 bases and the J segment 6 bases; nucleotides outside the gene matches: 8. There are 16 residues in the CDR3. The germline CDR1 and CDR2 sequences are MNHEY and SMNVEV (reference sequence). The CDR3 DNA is TGTGCCAGCAGTTTACTTCGGCTAGCGGGAGTTGATACGCAGTATTTT. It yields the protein CASSLLRLAGVDTQYF.

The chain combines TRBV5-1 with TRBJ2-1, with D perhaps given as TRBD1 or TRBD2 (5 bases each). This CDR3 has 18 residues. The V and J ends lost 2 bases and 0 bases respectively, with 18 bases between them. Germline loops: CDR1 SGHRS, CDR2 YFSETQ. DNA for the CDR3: TGCGCCAGCAGCTTTTTGGGGGACCTAGGAGTCTCCTACAATGAGCAGTTCTTC. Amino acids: CASSFLGDLGVSYNEQFF.

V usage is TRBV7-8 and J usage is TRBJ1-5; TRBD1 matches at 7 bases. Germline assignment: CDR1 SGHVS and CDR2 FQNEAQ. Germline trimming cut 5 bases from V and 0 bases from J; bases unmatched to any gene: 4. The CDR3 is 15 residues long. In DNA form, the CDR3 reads TGTGCCAGCAGCCCGGGACAGTATAGCAATCAGCCCCAGCATTTT. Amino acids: CASSPGQYSNQPQHF.

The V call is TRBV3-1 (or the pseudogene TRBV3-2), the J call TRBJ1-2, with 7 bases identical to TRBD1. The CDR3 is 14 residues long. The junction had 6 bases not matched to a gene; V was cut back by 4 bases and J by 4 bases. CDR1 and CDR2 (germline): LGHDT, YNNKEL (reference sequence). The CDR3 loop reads CASSPQGQLYGYTF. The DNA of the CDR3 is TGTGCCAGCAGCCCCCAGGGACAGCTCTATGGCTACACCTTC.

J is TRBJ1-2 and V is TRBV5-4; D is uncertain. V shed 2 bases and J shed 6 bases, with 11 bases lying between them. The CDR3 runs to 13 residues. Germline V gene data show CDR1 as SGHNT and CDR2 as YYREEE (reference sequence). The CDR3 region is CASSLSGIHGYTF. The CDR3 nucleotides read TGTGCCAGCAGCTTATCGGGCATCCATGGCTACACCTTC.

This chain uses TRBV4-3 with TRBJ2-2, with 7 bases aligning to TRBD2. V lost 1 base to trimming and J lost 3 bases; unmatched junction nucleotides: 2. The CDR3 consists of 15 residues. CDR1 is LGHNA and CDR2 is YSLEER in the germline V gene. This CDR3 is CASSQGLAYTGELFF. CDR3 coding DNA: TGCGCCAGCAGCCAAGGACTAGCTTACACCGGGGAGCTGTTTTTT.

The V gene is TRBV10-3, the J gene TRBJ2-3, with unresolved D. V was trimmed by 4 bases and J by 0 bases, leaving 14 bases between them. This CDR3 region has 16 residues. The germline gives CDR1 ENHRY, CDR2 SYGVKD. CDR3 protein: CAISVSAAGSTDTQYF. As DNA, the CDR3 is TGTGCCATCAGTGTCTCGGCGGCCGGTAGCACAGATACGCAGTATTTT.

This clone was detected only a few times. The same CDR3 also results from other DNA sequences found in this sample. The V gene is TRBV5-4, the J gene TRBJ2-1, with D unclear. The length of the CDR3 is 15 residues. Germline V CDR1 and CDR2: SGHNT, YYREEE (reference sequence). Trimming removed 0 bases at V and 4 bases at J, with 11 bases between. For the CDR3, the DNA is TGTGCCAGCAGCTTGGCTGGCGGTCGGTACAATGAGCAGTTCTTC. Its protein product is CASSLAGGRYNEQFF.

As DNA, the CDR3 is TGTGCCACCCGACAGGTGGGTTCCTACGAGCAGTACTTC. This gives the protein CATRQVGSYEQYF. The J gene is TRBJ2-7, the V gene TRBV28; a weak D match, TRBD1 (6 bases). In germline, CDR1 is MDHEN, CDR2 SYDVKM. The CDR3 runs to 13 residues. With 10 bases removed from V and 1 base from J, the gap between germline ends came to 14 bases.

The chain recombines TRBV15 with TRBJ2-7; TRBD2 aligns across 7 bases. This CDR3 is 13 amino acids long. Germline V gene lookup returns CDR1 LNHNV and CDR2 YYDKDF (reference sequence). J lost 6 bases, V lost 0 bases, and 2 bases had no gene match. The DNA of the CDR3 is TGTGCCACCAGCAGAGAGCTAGCGGCCGAGCAGTACTTC. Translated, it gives CATSRELAAEQYF.

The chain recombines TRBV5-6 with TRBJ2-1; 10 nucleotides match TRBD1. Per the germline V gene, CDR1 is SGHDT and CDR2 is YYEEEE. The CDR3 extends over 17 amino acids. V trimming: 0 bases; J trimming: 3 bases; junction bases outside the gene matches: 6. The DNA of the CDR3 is TGTGCCAGCAGCTTGGCGGGACAGGGGTTCTTCTACAATGAGCAGTTCTTC. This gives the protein CASSLAGQGFFYNEQFF.